This T cell receptor (beta chain) comes out of a study of blood T cell repertoires in COVID-19. Germline V gene lookup returns CDR1 LGHDT and CDR2 YNNKEL (reference sequence). This CDR3 spans 11 amino acids. TCRdb's table, derived via immunoSEQ multiplex PCR, lists solely in-frame clones and lacks some. Altogether more than 300,000 clones are present, approximately 90% being singletons, with the ten largest covering under 11%. This clone was counted a single time. The junction shows a germline mismatch at one end, possibly a read error. All enrollees were roughly 18 to 89 years old and from approximately 25 US areas. Cohorts were based on clinical histories the participants reported. The recovered donors of Cohort 3 showed two negative PCRs, clearance, or symptom resolution.

Material for sequencing was PBMCs or T cells enriched from blood (not recorded which). The chain recombines TRBV3-1 (or the pseudogene TRBV3-2) with TRBJ1-2, with 8 bases fitting TRBD1. This receptor was obtained from a woman between 18 and 29 years old who had recovered from COVID-19. The CDR3 loop reads CASSHADRASF. As DNA, the CDR3 is TGTGCCAGCAGCCATGCGGACAGGGCATCCTTC.